One sample yielded the 24 T cell receptor beta chains listed below, sequenced in a study of T cells in Graves' hyperthyroidism and ophthalmopathy. What was amplified from RNA transcripts were TCR beta CDR3 regions. The study used the HTBI primer set for a first-round RT-PCR of the TCR CDR3. TCRdb recomputed calls from the multiplex PCR reads with MiXCR, one row per CDR3 protein. This sample has 550,000 to 700,000 distinct CDR3 sequences, with more than 45% found just once. The material sequenced was peripheral blood or thyroid tissue (not recorded which). These receptors originate from an adult woman with Graves' disease, either hyperthyroidism or ophthalmopathy (not recorded which).

The gene calls are TRBV12-3 or TRBV12-4 and TRBJ2-2; a weak D match, TRBD1 (6 bases). V dropped 8 bases and J dropped 11 bases, with 18 bases sitting between them. The CDR3 spans 13 residues. The CDR3 spells CASQKQGFGELFF. CDR3 nucleotide sequence: TGTGCCAGCCAAAAACAGGGTTTCGGTGAGCTGTTTTTT.

This clonotype was seen only a few times. CDR3 sequence (DNA): TGTGCCACCAGCAGAGAGGCCCAGCGGGGACGAATTAGCACAGATACGCAGTATTTT. Amino acid sequence: CATSREAQRGRISTDTQYF. This sequence joins TRBV15 and TRBJ2-3; 7 positions match TRBD2. Germline V gene lookup returns CDR1 LNHNV and CDR2 YYDKDF (reference sequence). The trim removed 0 bases at V and 0 bases at J, leaving 12 bases unmatched. The CDR3 extends over 19 amino acids.

This clonotype was picked up many times. The chain employs TRBV5-6 and TRBJ1-2; 7 nucleotides match TRBD1. CDR1 and CDR2 (germline): SGHDT, YYEEEE. The CDR3 has 16 amino acids. The V and J ends lost 0 bases and 4 bases, in that order; junction bases with no gene match: 9. CDR3 protein: CASSLVLGQTIYGYTF. The CDR3 DNA is TGTGCCAGCAGCTTGGTTTTGGGACAGACCATCTATGGCTACACCTTC.

Only a few counts were recorded for this clonotype. The chain joins TRBV25-1 to TRBJ2-1; D gene uncertain. Trimming left V 2 bases short and J 8 bases short, with 4 bases between. Germline lookup yields CDR1 MGHDK and CDR2 SYGVNS. The length of the CDR3 is 11 residues. For the CDR3, the DNA is TGTGCCAGCAGTGAAGTCTATGAGCAGTTCTTC. It yields the protein CASSEVYEQFF.

This clonotype was seen a handful of times. V usage is TRBV5-1 and J usage is TRBJ1-2; possibly TRBD1 for D (5 bases). The CDR3 totals 14 residues. Germline V CDR1 and CDR2: SGHRS, YFSETQ. V was cut by 3 bases and J by 2 bases, with 11 bases left in between. CDR3 sequence reads: CASSSDGTNYGYTF. In DNA, the CDR3 is TGCGCCAGCAGCTCCGACGGGACGAACTATGGCTACACCTTC.

This clonotype appeared many times. The chain employs TRBV5-6 and TRBJ1-5; 8 bases agree with TRBD1. V lost 4 bases and J lost 6; bases outside the gene matches: 9. The germline gives CDR1 SGHDT, CDR2 YYEEEE. The CDR3 is 15 residues long. CDR3 amino acids: CASSADREHGQPQHF. CDR3 sequence (DNA): TGTGCCAGCAGCGCGGACAGGGAACACGGTCAGCCCCAGCATTTT.

The chain employs TRBV10-3 and TRBJ1-2; 7 bases are a match to TRBD1. Trimming removed 3 bases from V and 7 bases from J; junction bases left unmatched: 17. The CDR3 consists of 17 residues. CDR1 and CDR2 from the germline V gene are ENHRY and SYGVKD. CDR3 sequence: CAISDPWDSETGCGYTF. The CDR3, as DNA: TGTGCCATCAGTGACCCTTGGGACAGCGAGACGGGTTGTGGCTACACCTTC.

This clonotype appeared many times. The V gene is TRBV6-5, the J gene TRBJ1-2; tentatively, D is TRBD1 (5 bases). CDR1 is MNHEY and CDR2 is SVGAGI in the germline V gene. V lost 6 bases, J lost 4 bases, and 18 bases lay in between. The length of the CDR3 is 15 residues. The CDR3 bases are TGTGCCAGCAGCCCAGACTCCGGGGCGGGCTATGGCTACACCTTC. This sequence encodes CASSPDSGAGYGYTF.

This clonotype was counted once. The chain has TRBV12-3 or TRBV12-4 and TRBJ1-5, with TRBD1 matching 7 bases. The CDR3 is 14 residues long. Trimming at V came to 6 bases and at J to 5 bases, leaving 7 bases not matched to a gene. The CDR3 DNA reads as TGTGCCAGCAGCGGACAGGCTAGGGATCAGCCCCAGCATTTT. It translates to CASSGQARDQPQHF.

This clonotype was counted many times. The V call is TRBV12-3 or TRBV12-4, the J call TRBJ1-2, with D tentatively TRBD1 (6 bases). Between the trimmed V and J ends, which lost 4 bases and 0 bases, there was a span of 15 bases. This CDR3 has 16 amino acids. The CDR3 region has the DNA TGTGCCAGCAGTTCCCCGGACAGTACGGCTAACTATGGCTACACCTTC. Protein product: CASSSPDSTANYGYTF.

This clonotype has at least ten counts. The chain's CDR3 is CASSPTGTGFEKLFF. In DNA form, the CDR3 reads TGCGCCAGCAGCCCCACCGGGACAGGGTTTGAAAAACTGTTTTTT. The rearrangement links TRBV5-1 to TRBJ1-4, with 9 bases identical to TRBD1. V lost 4 bases, J lost 7 bases, and 8 bases stayed unmatched. Germline CDR1 reads SGHRS; CDR2 reads YFSETQ. CDR3 length: 15 amino acids.

This chain uses TRBV2 with TRBJ1-2; TRBD1 is a possible D gene (6 bases). The germline V and J ends were trimmed by 4 bases and 5 bases, with 17 bases remaining between them. The CDR3 sequence is 15 residues long. Germline V gene data show CDR1 as SNHLY and CDR2 as FYNNEI. CDR3 bases: TGTGCCAGCAGTGGGTACCGGGACAATCCTTATGGCTACACCTTC. This sequence encodes CASSGYRDNPYGYTF. Using reference TRBV2 and TRBJ1-2 for the parts outside the CDR3, the full variable domain is EPEVTQTPSHQVTQMGQEVILRCVPISNHLYFYWYRQILGQKVEFLVSFYNNEISEKSEIFDDQFSVERPDGSNFTLKIRSTKLEDSAMYFCASSGYRDNPYGYTFGSGTRLTVV.

Comment on this clonotype: A read error may be the cause here, since a much bigger clone is one base away. The chain has TRBV6-1 and TRBJ1-1; 7 positions match TRBD1. This CDR3 is built from 15 residues. In germline, CDR1 is MNHNS, CDR2 SASEGT. The CDR3 nucleotides read TGTGCCGGCAGGGACAGTATGAGGTCGGACACTGAAGCTTTCTTT. It translates to CAGRDSMRSDTEAFF.

This clonotype occurred many times. The chain employs TRBV7-8 and TRBJ1-1, with D possibly matching TRBD1 (6 bases). V gave up 1 base and J gave up 10 bases, with 16 bases separating them. The CDR3 runs 14 residues. Germline V gene sequence: CDR1 SGHVS, CDR2 FQNEAQ. The DNA of the CDR3 is TGTGCCAGCAGCTTAGGACGGGTAGGGGGGAGAGCTTTCTTT. Protein product: CASSLGRVGGRAFF.

V gene TRBV29-1 combines with J gene TRBJ2-7, with 8 bases identical to TRBD1. The J segment lost 6 bases and the V segment lost 7 bases, leaving 11 bases of the junction unmatched. Germline V lookup: CDR1 SQVTM, CDR2 ANQGSEA. This CDR3 comprises 13 residues. CDR3 nucleotide sequence: TGCAGCGCTGTGCGGACAGGGACTGGCGAGCAGTACTTC. Its protein product is CSAVRTGTGEQYF.

About this clonotype itself: A junction boundary mismatches the germline segment, possibly from a read error. This chain uses TRBV18 with TRBJ1-5; 9 bases are shared with TRBD1. Germline V CDR1 and CDR2: KGHSH, LQKENI. The CDR3 totals 15 residues. CDR3 protein: CASSLQGAFDQPRHF. CDR3 bases: TGTGCCAGCTCTCTACAGGGGGCTTTCGATCAGCCCCGGCATTTT.

The rearrangement links TRBV7-9 to TRBJ1-4, with 7 bases matching TRBD1. CDR1 is SEHNR, CDR2 FQNEAQ, per germline (reference sequence). V lost 5 bases, J lost 7 bases, and 10 bases stayed unmatched. The CDR3 loop spans 15 amino acids. The CDR3 protein is CASSIRTGEGEKLFF. CDR3 bases: TGTGCCAGCAGCATAAGGACAGGAGAGGGTGAAAAACTGTTTTTT.

There are many counts of this clonotype. A much bigger clone sits one base away, suggesting this may be a read error. This chain joins TRBV7-6 and TRBJ2-5; unclear D gene. CDR3 length equals 11 residues. Germline lookup yields CDR1 SGHVS and CDR2 FNYEAQ. The CDR3 is CASSAQGTQYF. DNA for the CDR3: TGTGCCAGCAGCGCTCAAGGGACCCAGTACTTC.

This clonotype was seen only a few times. The chain links TRBV28 to TRBJ2-7; the match to TRBD2 covers 9 bases. This CDR3 contains 14 residues. After removal of 5 bases from V and 7 bases from J, the junction contained 9 bases not matched to a gene. In germline, CDR1 is MDHEN, CDR2 SYDVKM. CDR3 bases: TGTGCCAGCAGTACGCGAAGCGGGAGGTATGAGCAGTACTTC. Its translation: CASSTRSGRYEQYF.

This clonotype occurred many times. J is TRBJ2-7 and V is TRBV7-9, with D unclear. The CDR3 covers 12 residues. The germline gives CDR1 SEHNR, CDR2 FQNEAQ (reference sequence). The V and J ends lost 6 bases and 2 bases respectively, with 8 bases between them. Here the CDR3 reads CASSSSPYEQYF. Written as DNA, the CDR3 is TGTGCCAGCAGTTCCTCCCCCTACGAGCAGTACTTC.

To note about this clonotype: At one boundary the junction diverges from the germline segment, which might be a read error. The chain has TRBV5-1 and TRBJ1-2; tentative D call: TRBD1 (5 bases). The CDR3 runs 11 residues. In germline, CDR1 is SGHRS, CDR2 YFSETQ. CDR3 DNA: TGCGCCAGCAGCTTGGCAGGGACCTGGCACTTC. The encoded protein is CASSLAGTWHF.

The sample holds many counts of this clonotype. The rearrangement links TRBV9 to TRBJ2-5; 10 bases are a match to TRBD2. Germline CDR1 and CDR2: SGDLS and YYNGEE. Trimming took 3 bases from V and 3 from J; bases not matched to a gene: 5. The CDR3 consists of 15 residues. The CDR3 reads CASSALGTSEETQYF. The CDR3 DNA reads as TGTGCCAGCAGCGCCCTCGGGACTAGCGAAGAGACCCAGTACTTC.

The chain combines TRBV7-2 with TRBJ1-2; possible D gene TRBD1, 6 bases. Germline V gene lookup returns CDR1 SGHTA and CDR2 FQGNSA. The V end lost 1 base, the J end lost 2 bases, and 8 bases lay between the germline ends. CDR3 size: 14 residues. The CDR3 DNA is TGTGCCAGCAGCTTAGATACAGGGAACTATGGCTACACCTTC. Amino acids: CASSLDTGNYGYTF.

The chain links TRBV11-2 to TRBJ2-7; tentatively, D is TRBD2 (6 bases). V lost 2 bases and J lost 6, with 17 bases in between. CDR1 SGHAT and CDR2 FQNNGV come from the germline V gene. This CDR3 comprises 15 residues. In nucleotides, the CDR3 is TGTGCCAGCAGCTTAACTGCGGAGGGAACTAGCGAGCAGTACTTC. Translating gives CASSLTAEGTSEQYF.